Each of the 5 T cell receptor beta chains below was sequenced from the same sample in a study of T cells in Graves' hyperthyroidism and ophthalmopathy. TCR beta CDR3 region amplification was performed from RNA transcripts. The HTBI set primed first-round TCR CDR3 RT-PCR. TCRdb re-derived calls from the multiplex PCR reads in MiXCR, one entry per CDR3 protein. Here the sample spans some 580,000 distinct CDR3 sequences, approximately 16% being singletons. The sample taken for sequencing was blood. Every receptor here comes from a woman aged 40 to 50 with Graves' ophthalmopathy.

The rearrangement uses TRBV7-9 and TRBJ1-2; D ambiguous. The germline gives CDR1 SEHNR, CDR2 FQNEAQ (reference sequence). The V end was cut by 5 bases, the J end by 8 bases, with 27 bases between. The CDR3 is 17 residues long. The CDR3 is CASSPTRAGLLTMGYTF. The DNA of the CDR3 is TGTGCCAGCAGCCCAACAAGGGCTGGCTTGTTAACTATGGGCTACACCTTC.

The sample holds many counts of this clonotype. The chain links TRBV20-1 to TRBJ2-1; 8 nucleotides line up with TRBD1. This CDR3 is built from 16 residues. The germline gives CDR1 DFQATT, CDR2 SNEGSKA (reference sequence). V gave up 0 bases and J gave up 4 bases; unmatched junction bases: 8. DNA for the CDR3: TGCAGTGCTAGAGATCTGTCAGGGGGCGATTACAATGAGCAGTTCTTC. It encodes CSARDLSGGDYNEQFF.

The V call is TRBV7-9, the J call TRBJ2-2; D possibly corresponds to TRBD2 (6 bases). Trimming stripped 5 bases from V and 0 bases from J, with 16 bases between. Germline CDR1 is SEHNR and CDR2 is FQNEAQ (reference sequence). The CDR3 loop spans 17 amino acids. CDR3 amino acids: CASSPARGGTNTGELFF. CDR3 coding DNA: TGTGCCAGCAGCCCCGCGCGCGGAGGGACGAACACCGGGGAGCTGTTTTTT.

To note about this clonotype: A much larger clone lies one base from this, so it may be a read error. Since no conserved phenylalanine or tryptophan closes the CDR3, a read error is the likely cause. The chain uses TRBV18 and TRBJ2-7; maybe TRBD2 (5 bases). Trimming removed 3 bases from V and 2 bases from J, with 11 bases in between. CDR3 length equals 14 residues. CDR1 and CDR2 (germline): KGHSH, LQKENI. The CDR3 sequence: CASSPQEATYEQYL. CDR3 nucleotides: TGTGCCAGCTCACCTCAGGAGGCCACCTACGAGCAGTACCTC.

The chain is built from TRBV2 and TRBJ1-5; the D gene is possibly TRBD1 (5 bases). CDR1 SNHLY and CDR2 FYNNEI come from the germline V gene. The ends were cut back, 11 bases at V and 4 bases at J, with 12 bases in the middle. The CDR3 is 12 amino acids. The chain's CDR3 is CASSGDNQPQHF. CDR3 bases: TGTGCCTCTTCGGGGGATAATCAGCCCCAGCATTTT.